The entry that follows covers one T cell receptor (beta chain) sequence. Its antigen is as yet unknown. The table came from immunoSEQ multiplex PCR; TCRdb's copy has only in-frame clones and leaves some out. The data hold tens of thousands of clones, with 65% to 85% observed a single time. Time point reported: week 47, end of study. With topical imiquimod, each dose of the vaccine consisted of 300 ug of mutant IDH1 20-mer peptide. Diagnosis in the donors showed new WHO grade 3 or 4 astrocytomas that were IDH1-mutant and ATRX-lost. The data were taken from a study of a mutant IDH1 vaccine in newly diagnosed glioma. At the level of the study: Vaccines were first given 4-6 weeks after radiotherapy alone, or with temozolomide cycles. Before enrollment, patients got radiotherapy alone, temozolomide alone, or mostly the combination.

The germline V and J ends were trimmed by 0 bases and 2 bases, with 7 bases remaining between them. The CDR3 length is 13 residues. Germline V gene lookup returns CDR1 GTSNPN and CDR2 SVGIG (reference sequence). The chain carries TRBV30 and TRBJ2-5; no firm D call. The material sequenced was PBMCs, taken from a glioma patient whose treatment included an IDH1 peptide vaccine. The receptor's source is a woman aged 30 to 39 with glioma. Some clones in this sample may be carry-over from other donors' samples. CDR3 sequence (DNA): TGTGCCTGGAGTGTATCCTATCAAGAGACCCAGTACTTC. This encodes CAWSVSYQETQYF.